The clone carrying this T cell receptor (beta chain) was recorded only once. Its antigen is unidentified. Sequenced by immunoSEQ multiplex PCR; TCRdb stores in-frame clones only, minus some. This repertoire shows fewer than 35,000 clones, roughly 81% found once; its top ten account for over 9.5%. The record originates from a study of early stage breast cancer tumors. Study-level results: Bulk DNA sequencing of unsorted cells missed chain pairing and markers.

The CDR3 extends over 18 amino acids. V was shortened by 0 bases and J by 1 base, with 13 bases between the two germline ends. The germline gives CDR1 LGHNA, CDR2 YSLEER. V usage is TRBV4-3 and J usage is TRBJ1-6, with D uncertain. This TCR derives from a person aged 25 to 39 with breast cancer. Input material: breast tumor tissue. In DNA, the CDR3 is TGCGCCAGCAGCCAAGATGGGAGGAGGGAATCCTATAATTCACCCCTCCACTTT. It specifies CASSQDGRRESYNSPLHF.